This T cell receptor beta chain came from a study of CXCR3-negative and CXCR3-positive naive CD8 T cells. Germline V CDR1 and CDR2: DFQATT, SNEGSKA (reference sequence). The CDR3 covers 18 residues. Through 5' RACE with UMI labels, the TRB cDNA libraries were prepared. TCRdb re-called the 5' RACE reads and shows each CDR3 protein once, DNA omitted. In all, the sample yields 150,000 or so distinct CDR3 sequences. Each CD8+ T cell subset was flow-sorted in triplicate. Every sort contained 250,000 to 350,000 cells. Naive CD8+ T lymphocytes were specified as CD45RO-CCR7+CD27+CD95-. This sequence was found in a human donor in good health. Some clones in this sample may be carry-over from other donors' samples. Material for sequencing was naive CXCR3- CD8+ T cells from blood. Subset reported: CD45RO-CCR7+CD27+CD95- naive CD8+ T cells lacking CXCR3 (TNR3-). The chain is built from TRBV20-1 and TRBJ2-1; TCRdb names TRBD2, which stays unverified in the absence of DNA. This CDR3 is CSAYISLLAGGRYNEQFF.